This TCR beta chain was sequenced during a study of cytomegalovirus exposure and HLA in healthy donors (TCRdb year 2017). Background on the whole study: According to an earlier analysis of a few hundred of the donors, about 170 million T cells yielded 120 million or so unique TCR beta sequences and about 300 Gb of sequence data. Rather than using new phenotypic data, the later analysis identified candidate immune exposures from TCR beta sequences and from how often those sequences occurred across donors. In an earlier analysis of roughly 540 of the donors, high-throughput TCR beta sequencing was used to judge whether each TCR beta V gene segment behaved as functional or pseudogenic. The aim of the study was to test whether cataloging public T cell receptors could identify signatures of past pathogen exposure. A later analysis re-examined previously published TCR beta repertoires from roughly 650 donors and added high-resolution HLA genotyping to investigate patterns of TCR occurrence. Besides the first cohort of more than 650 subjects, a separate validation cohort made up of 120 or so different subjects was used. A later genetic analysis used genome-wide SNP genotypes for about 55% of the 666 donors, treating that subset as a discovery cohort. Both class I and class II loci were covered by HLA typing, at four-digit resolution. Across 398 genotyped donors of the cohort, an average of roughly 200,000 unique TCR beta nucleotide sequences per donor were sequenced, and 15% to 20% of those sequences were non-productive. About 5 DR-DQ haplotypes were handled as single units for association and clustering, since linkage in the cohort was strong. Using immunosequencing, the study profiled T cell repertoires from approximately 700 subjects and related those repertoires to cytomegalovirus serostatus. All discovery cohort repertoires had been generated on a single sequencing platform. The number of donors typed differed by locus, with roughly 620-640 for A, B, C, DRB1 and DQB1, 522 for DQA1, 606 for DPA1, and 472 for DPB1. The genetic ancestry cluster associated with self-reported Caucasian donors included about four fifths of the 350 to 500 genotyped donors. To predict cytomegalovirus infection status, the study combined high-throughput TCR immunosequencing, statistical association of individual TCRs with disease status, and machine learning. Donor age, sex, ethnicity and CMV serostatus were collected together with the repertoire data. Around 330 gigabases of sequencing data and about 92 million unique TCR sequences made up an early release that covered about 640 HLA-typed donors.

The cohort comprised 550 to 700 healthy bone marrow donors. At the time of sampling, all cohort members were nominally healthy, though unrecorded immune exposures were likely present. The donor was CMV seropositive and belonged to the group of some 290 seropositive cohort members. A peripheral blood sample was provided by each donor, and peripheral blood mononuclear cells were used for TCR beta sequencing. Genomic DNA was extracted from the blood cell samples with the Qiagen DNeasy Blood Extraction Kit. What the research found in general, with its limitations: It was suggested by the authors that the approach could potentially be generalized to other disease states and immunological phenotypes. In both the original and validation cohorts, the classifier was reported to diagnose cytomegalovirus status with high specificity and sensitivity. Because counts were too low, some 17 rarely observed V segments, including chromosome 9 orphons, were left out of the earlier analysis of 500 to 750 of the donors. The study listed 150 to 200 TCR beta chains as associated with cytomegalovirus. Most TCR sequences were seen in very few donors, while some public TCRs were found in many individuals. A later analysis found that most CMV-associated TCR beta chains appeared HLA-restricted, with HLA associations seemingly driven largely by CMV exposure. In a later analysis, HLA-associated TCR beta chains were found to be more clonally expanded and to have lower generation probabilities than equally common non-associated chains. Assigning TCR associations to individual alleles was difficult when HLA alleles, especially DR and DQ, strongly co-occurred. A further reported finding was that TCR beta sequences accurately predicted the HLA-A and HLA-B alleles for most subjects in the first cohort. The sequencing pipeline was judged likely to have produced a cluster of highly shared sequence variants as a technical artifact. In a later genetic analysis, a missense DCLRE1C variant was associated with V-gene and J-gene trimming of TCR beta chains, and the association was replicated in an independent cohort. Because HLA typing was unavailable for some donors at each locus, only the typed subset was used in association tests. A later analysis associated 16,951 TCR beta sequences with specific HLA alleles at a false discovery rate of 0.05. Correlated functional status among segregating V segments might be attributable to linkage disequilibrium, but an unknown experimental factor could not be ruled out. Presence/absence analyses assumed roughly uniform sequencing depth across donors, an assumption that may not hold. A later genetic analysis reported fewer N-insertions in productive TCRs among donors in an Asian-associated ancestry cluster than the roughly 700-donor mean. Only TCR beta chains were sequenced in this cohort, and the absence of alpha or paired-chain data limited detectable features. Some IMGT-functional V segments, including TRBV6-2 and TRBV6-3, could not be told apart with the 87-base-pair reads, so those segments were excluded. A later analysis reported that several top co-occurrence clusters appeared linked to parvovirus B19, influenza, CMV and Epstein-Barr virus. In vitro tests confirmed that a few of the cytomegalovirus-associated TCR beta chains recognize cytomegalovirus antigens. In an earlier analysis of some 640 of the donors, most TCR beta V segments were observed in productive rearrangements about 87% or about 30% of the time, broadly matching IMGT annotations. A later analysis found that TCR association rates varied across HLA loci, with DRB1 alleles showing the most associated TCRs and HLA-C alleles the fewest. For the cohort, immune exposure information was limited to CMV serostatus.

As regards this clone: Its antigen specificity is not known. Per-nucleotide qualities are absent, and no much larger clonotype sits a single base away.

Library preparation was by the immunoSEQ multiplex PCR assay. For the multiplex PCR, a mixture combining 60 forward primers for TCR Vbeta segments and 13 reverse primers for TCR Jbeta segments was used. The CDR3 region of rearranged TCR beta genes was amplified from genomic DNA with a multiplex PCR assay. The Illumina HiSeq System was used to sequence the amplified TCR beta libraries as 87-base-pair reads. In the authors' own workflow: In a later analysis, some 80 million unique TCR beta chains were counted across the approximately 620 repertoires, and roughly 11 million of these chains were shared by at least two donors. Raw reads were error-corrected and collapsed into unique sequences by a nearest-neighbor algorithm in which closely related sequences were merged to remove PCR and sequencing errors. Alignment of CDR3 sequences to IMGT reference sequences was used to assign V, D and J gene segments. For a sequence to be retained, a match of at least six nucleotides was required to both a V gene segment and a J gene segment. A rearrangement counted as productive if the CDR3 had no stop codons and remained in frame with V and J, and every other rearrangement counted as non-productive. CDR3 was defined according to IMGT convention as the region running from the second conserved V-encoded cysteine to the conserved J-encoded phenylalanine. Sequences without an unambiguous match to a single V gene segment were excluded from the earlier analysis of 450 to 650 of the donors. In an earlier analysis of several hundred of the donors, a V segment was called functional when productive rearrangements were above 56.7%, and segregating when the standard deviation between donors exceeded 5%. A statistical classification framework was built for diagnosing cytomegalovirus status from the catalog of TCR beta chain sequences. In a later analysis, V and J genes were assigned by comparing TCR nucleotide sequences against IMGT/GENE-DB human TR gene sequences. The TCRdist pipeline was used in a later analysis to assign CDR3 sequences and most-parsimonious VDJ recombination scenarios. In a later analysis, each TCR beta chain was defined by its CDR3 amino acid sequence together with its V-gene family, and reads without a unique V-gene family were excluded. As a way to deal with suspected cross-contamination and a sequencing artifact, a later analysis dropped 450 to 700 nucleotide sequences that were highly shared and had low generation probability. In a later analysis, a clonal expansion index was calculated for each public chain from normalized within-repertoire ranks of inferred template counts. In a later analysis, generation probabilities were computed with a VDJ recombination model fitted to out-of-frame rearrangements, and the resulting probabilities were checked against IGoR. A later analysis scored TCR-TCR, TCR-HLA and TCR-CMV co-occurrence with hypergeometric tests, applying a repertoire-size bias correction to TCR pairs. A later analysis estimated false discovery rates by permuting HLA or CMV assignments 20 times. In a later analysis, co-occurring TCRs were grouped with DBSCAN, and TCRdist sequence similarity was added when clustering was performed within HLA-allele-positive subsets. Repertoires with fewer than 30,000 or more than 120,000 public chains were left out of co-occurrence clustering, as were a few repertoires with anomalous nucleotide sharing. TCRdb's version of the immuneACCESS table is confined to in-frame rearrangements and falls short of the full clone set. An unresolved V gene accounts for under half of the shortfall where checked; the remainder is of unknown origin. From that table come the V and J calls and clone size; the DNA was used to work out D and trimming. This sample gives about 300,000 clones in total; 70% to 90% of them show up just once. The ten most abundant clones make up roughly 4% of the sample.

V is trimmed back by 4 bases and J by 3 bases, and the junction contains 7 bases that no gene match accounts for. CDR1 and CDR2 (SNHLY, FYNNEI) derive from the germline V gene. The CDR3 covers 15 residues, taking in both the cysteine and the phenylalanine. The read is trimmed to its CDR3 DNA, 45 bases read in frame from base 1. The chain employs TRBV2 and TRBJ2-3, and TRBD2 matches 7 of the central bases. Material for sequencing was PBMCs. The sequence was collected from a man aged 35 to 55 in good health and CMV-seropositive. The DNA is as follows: TGTGCCAGCAGTGGTCCAGCGGGATGGACAGATACGCAGTATTTT. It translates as CASSGPAGWTDTQYF.